This TCR beta chain emerged from a study of shared clonotypes between healthy human individuals. Broader study findings: Specimens sampled were limited to blood, with tissue repertoires likely differing.

Remarks on this clone: No antigen is known for it.

Germline V CDR1 and CDR2: MDHEN, SYDVKM. The CDR3 length is 16 residues. Trimming removed 7 bases at V and 4 bases at J, with 22 bases between. The protocol was immunoSEQ multiplex PCR, while the TCRdb copy is restricted to in-frame clones and leaves out a portion. The table lists around 2.5 million clones, 80% to 95% of them singletons, with 0.35% to 0.45% in the top ten. Partitioning of CD4+ cells yielded a CD45RA+ naive subset and a CD45RA-negative memory subset. V is TRBV28 and J is TRBJ1-2; D perhaps matches TRBD1 (5 bases). Material: naive CD4+ T cells from PBMCs. Documented subset: CD45RA+ positively selected. This TCR was recovered from a man aged 18 to 29 in good health. Some clones in this sample may be carry-over from other donors' samples. CDR3 DNA: TGTGCCAGCACCCCCATGGGGACTGGGAGGATCTATGGCTACACCTTC. Amino acid sequence: CASTPMGTGRIYGYTF.